This entry features one T cell receptor (beta chain) sequence. TCRdb's copy holds only in-frame clones and misses some; the assay was immunoSEQ multiplex PCR. The sample holds more than 65,000 clones, around 90% seen once. The source of the sample is a study of technical replicates of blood from a handful of donors. V lost 7 bases and J lost 5; bases outside the gene matches: 17. Germline CDR1 and CDR2: SQVTM and ANQGSEA. The CDR3 length is 16 residues. The genes are TRBV29-1 and TRBJ2-5; 9 nucleotides align to TRBD2. This TCR was recovered from a human donor in good health. The sample consisted of T cells isolated from PBMCs. The DNA of the CDR3 is TGCAGCGCCCCGGGGGAGGTAGCGGGAGTGGAGGAGACCCAGTACTTC. Protein sequence: CSAPGEVAGVEETQYF.